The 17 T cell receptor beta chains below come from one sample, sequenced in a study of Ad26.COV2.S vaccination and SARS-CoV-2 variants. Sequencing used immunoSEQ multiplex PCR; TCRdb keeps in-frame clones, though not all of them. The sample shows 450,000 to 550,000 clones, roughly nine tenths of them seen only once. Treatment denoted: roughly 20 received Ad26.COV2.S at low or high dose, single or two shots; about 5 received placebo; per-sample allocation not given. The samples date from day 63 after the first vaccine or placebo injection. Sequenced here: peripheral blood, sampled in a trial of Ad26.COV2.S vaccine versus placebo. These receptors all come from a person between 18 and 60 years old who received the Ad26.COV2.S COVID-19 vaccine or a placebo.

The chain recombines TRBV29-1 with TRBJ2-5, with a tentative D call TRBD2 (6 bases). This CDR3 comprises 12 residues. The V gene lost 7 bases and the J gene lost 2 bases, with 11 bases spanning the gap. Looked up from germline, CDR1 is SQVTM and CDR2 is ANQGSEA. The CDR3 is CSARSGQETQYF. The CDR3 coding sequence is TGCAGCGCTAGGAGCGGGCAAGAGACCCAGTACTTC. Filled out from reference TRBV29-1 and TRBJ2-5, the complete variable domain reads SAVISQKPSRDICQRGTSLTIQCQVDSQVTMMFWYRQQPGQSLTLIATANQGSEATYESGFVIDKFPISRPNLTFSTLTVSNMSPEDSSIYLCSARSGQETQYFGPGTRLLVL.

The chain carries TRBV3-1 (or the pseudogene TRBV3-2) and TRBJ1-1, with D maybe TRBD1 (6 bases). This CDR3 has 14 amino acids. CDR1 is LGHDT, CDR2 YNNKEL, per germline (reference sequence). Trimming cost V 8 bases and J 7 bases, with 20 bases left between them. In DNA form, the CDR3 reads TGTGCCAGCGGCAGGGGAAGGGATGAAGGTGAAGCTTTCTTT. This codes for CASGRGRDEGEAFF.

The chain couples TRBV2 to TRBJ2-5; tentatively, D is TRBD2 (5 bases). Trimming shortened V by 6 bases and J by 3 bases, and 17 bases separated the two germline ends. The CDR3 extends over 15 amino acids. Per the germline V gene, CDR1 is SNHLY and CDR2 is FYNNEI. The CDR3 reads CASRRAGGTKETQYF. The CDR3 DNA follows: TGTGCCAGCAGGAGGGCGGGCGGAACCAAAGAGACCCAGTACTTC.

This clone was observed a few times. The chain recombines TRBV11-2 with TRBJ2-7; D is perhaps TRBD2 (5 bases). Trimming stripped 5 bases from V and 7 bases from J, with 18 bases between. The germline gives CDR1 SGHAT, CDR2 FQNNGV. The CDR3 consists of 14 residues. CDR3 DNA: TGTGCCAGCAGCGCGATAAGAGGGCGACGGGAGCAGTACTTC. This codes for CASSAIRGRREQYF.

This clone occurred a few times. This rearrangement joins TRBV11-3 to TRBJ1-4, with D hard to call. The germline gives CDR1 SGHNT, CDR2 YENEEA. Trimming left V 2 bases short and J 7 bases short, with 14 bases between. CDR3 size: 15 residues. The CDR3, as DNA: TGTGCCAGCAGCTTAATCTCCCACGGTCGTGAAAAACTGTTTTTT. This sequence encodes CASSLISHGREKLFF.

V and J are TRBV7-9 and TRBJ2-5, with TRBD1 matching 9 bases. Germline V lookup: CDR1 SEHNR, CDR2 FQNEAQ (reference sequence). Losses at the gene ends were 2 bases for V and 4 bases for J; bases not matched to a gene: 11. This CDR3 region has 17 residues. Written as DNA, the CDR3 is TGTGCCAGCAGCTTAAAGTTTTGGGAACAGGGGGCAGAGACCCAGTACTTC. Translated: CASSLKFWEQGAETQYF.

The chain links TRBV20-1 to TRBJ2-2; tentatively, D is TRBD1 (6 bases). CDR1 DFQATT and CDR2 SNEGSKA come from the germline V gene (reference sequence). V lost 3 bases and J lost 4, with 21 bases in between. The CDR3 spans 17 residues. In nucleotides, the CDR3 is TGCAGTGCTAGTCCCGGGTTAGGGCAGGGGAGCACCGGGGAGCTGTTTTTT. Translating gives CSASPGLGQGSTGELFF.

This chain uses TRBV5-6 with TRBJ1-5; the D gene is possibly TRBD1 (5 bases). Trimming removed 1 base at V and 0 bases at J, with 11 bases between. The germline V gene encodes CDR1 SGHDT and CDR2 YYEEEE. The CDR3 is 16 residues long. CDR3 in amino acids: CASSLFGASSNQPQHF. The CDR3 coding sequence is TGTGCCAGCAGCTTGTTCGGGGCTTCTAGCAATCAGCCCCAGCATTTT.

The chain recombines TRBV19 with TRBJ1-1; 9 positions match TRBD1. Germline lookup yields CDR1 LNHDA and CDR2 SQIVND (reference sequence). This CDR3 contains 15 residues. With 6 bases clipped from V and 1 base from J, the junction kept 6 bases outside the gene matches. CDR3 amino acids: CASRRPGQGNTEAFF. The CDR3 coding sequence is TGTGCCAGTAGGAGGCCGGGACAGGGGAACACTGAAGCTTTCTTT.

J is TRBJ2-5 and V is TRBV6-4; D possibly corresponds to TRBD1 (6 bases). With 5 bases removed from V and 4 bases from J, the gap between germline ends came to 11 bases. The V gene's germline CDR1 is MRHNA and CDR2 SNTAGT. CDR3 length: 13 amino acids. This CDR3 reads CASSTLGGETQYF. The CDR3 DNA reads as TGTGCCAGCAGTACCCTAGGGGGAGAGACCCAGTACTTC.

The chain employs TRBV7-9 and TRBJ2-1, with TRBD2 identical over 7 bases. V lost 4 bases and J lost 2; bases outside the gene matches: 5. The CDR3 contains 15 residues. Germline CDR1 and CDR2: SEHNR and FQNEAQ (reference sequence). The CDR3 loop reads CASSSGLVAYNEQFF. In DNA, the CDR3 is TGTGCCAGCAGCTCCGGACTAGTCGCCTACAATGAGCAGTTCTTC.

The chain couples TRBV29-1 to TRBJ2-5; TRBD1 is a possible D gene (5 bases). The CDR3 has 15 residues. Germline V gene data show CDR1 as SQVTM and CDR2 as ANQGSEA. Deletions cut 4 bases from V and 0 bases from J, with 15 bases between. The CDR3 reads CSVGFRAAYQETQYF. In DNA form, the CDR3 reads TGCAGCGTTGGTTTCAGGGCTGCGTACCAAGAGACCCAGTACTTC.

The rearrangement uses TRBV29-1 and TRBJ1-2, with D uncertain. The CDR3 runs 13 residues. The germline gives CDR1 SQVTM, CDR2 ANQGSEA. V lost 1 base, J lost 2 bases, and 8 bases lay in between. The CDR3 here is CSVEGRGNYGYTF. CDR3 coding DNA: TGCAGCGTTGAAGGGCGGGGAAACTATGGCTACACCTTC.

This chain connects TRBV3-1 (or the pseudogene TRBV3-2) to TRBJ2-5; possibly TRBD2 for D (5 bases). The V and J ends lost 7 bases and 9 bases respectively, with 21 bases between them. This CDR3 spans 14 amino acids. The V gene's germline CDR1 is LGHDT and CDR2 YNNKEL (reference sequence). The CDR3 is CASNQGGRVGSQYF. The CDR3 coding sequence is TGTGCCAGCAATCAAGGAGGCCGAGTAGGTTCCCAGTACTTC.

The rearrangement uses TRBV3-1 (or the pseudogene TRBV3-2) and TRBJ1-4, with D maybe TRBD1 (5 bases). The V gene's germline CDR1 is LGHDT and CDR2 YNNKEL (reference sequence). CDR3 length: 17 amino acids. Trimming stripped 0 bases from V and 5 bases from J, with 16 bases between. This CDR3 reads CASSQENTGTANEKLFF. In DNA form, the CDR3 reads TGTGCCAGCAGCCAAGAAAACACCGGGACGGCCAATGAAAAACTGTTTTTT.

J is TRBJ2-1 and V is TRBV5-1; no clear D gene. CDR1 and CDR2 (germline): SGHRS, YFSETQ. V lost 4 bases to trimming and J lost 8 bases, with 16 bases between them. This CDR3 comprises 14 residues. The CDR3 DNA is TGCGCCAGCAGCAACGGTGGTACTCGGGATGAGCAGTTCTTC. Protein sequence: CASSNGGTRDEQFF.

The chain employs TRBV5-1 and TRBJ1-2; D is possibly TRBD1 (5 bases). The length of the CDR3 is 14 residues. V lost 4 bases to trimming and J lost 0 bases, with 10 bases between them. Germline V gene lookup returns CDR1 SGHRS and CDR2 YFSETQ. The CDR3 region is CASSADTPNYGYTF. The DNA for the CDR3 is TGCGCCAGCAGCGCGGACACCCCTAACTATGGCTACACCTTC.